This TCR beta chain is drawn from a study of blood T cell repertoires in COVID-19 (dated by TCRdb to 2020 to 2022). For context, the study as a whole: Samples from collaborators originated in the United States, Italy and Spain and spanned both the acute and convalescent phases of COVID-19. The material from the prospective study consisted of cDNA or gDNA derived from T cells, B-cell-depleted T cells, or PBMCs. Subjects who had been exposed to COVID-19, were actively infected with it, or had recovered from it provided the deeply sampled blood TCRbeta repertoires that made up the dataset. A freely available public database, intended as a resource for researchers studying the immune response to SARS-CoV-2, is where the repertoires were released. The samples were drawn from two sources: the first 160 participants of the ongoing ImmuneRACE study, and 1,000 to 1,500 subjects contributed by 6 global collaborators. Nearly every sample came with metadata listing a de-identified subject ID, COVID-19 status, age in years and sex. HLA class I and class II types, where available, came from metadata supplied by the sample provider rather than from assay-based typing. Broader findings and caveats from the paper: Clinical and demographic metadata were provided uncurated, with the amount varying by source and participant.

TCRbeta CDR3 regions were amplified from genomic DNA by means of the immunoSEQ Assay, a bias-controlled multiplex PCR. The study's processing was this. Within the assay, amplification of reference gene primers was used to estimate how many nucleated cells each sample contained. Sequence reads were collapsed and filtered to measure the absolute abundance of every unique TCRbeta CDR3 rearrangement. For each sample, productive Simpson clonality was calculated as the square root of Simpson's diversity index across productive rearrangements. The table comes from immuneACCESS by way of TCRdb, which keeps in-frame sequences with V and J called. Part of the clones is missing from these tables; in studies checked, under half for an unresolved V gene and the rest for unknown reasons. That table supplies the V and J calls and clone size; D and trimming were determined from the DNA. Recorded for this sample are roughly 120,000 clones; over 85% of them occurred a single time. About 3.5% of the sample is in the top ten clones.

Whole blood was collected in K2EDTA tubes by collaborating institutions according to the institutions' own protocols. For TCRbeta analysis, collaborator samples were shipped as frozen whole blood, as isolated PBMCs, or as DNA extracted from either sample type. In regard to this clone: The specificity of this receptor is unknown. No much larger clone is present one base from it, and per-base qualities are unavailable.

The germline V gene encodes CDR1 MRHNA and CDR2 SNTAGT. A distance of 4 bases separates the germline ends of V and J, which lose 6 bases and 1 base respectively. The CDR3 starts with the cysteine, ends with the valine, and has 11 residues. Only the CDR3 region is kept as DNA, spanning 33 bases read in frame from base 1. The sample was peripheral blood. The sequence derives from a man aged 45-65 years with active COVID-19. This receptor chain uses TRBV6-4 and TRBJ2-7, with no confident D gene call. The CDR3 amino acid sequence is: CASRRSYEQYV. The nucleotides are TGTGCCAGCAGGAGGTCCTACGAGCAGTACGTC.